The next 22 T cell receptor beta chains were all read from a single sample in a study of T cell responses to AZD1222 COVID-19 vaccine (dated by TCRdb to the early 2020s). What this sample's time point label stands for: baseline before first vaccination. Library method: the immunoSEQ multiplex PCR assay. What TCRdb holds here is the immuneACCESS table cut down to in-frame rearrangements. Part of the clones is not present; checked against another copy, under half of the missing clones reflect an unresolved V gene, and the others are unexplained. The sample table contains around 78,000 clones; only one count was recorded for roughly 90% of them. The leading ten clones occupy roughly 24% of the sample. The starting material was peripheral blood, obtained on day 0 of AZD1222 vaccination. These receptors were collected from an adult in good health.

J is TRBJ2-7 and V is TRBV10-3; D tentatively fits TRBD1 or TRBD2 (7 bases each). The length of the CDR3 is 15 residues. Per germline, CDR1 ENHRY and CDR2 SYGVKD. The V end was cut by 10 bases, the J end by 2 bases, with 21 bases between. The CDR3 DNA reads TGTGCCACGAGGGGGCTAGCGGTGGGGGCCTACGAGCAGTACTTC. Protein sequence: CATRGLAVGAYEQYF.

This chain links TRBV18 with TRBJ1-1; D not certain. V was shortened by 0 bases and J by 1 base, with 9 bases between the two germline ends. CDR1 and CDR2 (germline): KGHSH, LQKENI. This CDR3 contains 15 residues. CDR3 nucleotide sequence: TGTGCCAGCTCACCACCGGACCGGGGGAACACTGAAGCTTTCTTT. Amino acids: CASSPPDRGNTEAFF.

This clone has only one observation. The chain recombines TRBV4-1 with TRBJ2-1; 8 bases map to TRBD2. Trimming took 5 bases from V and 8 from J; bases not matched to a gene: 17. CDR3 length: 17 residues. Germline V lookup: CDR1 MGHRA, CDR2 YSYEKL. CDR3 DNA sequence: TGCGCCAGCAGCGATGTAACGGGAGCGGGAGCTAAAGATGAGCAGTTCTTC. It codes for CASSDVTGAGAKDEQFF.

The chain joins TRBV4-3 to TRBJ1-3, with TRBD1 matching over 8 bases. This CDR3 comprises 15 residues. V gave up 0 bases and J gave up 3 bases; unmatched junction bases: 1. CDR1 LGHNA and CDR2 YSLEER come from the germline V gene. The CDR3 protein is CASSQEGQGGNTIYF. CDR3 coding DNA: TGCGCCAGCAGCCAAGAAGGACAGGGTGGAAACACCATATATTTT.

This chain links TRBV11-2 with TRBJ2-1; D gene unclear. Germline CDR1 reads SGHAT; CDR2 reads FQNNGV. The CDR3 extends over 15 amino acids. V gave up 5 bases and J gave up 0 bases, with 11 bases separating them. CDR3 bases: TGTGCCAGCAGCCCTGGGTTGGGCTCCTACAATGAGCAGTTCTTC. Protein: CASSPGLGSYNEQFF.

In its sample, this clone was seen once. The chain's CDR3 is CASSAPGGLNTEAFF. Here the CDR3 DNA reads TGTGCCAGCAGCGCCCCCGGGGGCCTGAACACTGAAGCTTTCTTT. This chain joins TRBV7-9 and TRBJ1-1; a weak D match, TRBD1 (6 bases). V lost 5 bases and J lost 0, with 13 bases in between. The CDR3 covers 15 residues. Germline lookup yields CDR1 SEHNR and CDR2 FQNEAQ (reference sequence).

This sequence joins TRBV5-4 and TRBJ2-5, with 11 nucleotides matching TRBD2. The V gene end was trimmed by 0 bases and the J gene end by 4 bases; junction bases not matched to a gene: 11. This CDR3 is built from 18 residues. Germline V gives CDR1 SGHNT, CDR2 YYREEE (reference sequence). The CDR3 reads CASSLGLAGGTPRETQYF. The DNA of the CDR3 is TGTGCCAGCAGCTTGGGGCTAGCGGGAGGAACCCCCCGAGAGACCCAGTACTTC.

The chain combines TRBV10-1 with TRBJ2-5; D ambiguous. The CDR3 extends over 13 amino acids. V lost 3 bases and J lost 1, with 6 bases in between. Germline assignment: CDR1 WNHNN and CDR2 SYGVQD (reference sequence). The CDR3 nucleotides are TGCGCCAGCAGTGAAACAGCCCAAGAGACCCAGTACTTC. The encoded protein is CASSETAQETQYF.

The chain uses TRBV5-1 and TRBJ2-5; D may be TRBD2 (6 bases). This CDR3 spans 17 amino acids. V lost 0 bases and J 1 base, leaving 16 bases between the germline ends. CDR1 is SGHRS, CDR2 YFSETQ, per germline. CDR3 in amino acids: CASSLVLGSGFQETQYF. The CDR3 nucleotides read TGCGCCAGCAGCTTGGTCTTAGGTAGCGGATTCCAAGAGACCCAGTACTTC.

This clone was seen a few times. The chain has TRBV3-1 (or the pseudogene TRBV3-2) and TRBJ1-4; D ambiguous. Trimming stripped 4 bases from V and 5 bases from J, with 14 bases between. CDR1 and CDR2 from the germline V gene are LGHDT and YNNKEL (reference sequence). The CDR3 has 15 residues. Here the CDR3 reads CASSPIAPKNEKLFF. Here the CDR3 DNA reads TGTGCCAGCAGCCCTATCGCCCCGAAGAATGAAAAACTGTTTTTT.

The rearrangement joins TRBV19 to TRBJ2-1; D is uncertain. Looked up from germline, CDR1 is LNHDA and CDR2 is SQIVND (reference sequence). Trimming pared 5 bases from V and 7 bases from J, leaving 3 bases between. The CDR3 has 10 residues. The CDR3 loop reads CASSGNEQFF. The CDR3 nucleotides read TGTGCCAGTAGTGGGAATGAGCAGTTCTTC.

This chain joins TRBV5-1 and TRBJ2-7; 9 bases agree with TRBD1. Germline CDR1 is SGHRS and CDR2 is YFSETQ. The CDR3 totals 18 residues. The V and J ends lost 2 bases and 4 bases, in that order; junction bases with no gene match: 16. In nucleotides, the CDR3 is TGCGCCAGCAGCTTAAGCCTATCCCCGGGACAGGGACAGTACGAGCAGTACTTC. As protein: CASSLSLSPGQGQYEQYF.

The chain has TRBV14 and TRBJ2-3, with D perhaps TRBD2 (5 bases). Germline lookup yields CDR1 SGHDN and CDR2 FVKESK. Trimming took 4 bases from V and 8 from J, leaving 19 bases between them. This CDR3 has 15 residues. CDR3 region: CASSPVTPVGGTQYF. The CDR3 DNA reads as TGTGCCAGCAGCCCGGTGACGCCGGTAGGAGGTACGCAGTATTTT.

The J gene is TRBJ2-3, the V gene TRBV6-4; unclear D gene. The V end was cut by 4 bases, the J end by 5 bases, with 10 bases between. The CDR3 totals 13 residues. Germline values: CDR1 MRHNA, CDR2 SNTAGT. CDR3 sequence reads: CASSAEYGDTQYF. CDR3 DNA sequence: TGTGCCAGCAGTGCGGAGTATGGAGATACGCAGTATTTT.

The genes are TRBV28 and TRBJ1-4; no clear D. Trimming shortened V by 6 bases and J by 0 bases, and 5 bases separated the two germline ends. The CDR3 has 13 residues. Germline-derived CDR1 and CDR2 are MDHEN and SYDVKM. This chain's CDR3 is CASRGTTNEKLFF. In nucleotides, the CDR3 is TGTGCCAGCAGAGGGACAACTAATGAAAAACTGTTTTTT.

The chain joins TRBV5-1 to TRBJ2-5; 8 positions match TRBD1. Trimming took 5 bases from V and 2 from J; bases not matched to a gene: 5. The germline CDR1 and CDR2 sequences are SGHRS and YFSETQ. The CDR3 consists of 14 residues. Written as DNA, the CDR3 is TGCGCCAGCAGTCCGCAGGGGGCGCAAGAGACCCAGTACTTC. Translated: CASSPQGAQETQYF.

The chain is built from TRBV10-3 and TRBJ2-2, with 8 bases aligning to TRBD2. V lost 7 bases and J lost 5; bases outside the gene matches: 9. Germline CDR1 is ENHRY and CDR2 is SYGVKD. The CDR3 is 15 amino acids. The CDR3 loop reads CAIKPGLEGTGELFF. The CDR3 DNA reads TGTGCCATCAAGCCGGGACTAGAGGGTACCGGGGAGCTGTTTTTT.

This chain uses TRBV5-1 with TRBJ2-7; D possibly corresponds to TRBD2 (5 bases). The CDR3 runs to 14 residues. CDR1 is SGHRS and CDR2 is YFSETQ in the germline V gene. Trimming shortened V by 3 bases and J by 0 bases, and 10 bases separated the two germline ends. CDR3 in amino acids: CASSSQGSSYEQYF. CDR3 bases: TGCGCCAGCAGCTCCCAAGGGAGCTCCTACGAGCAGTACTTC. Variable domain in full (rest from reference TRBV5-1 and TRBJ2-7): KAGVTQTPRYLIKTRGQQVTLSCSPISGHRSVSWYQQTPGQGLQFLFEYFSETQRNKGNFPGRFSGRQFSNSRSEMNVSTLELGDSALYLCASSSQGSSYEQYFGPGTRLTVT.

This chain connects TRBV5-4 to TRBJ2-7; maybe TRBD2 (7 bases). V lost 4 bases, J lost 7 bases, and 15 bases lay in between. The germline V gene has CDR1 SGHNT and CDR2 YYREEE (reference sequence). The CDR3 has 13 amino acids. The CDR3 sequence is CASSQGGGVEQYF. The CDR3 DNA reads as TGTGCCAGCAGCCAAGGAGGGGGGGTTGAGCAGTACTTC.

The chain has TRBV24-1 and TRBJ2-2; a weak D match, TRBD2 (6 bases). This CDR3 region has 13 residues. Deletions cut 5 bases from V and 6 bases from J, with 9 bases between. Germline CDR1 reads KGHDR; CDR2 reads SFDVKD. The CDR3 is CATSGLVAGELFF. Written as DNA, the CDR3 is TGTGCCACCAGTGGACTAGTGGCCGGGGAGCTGTTTTTT.

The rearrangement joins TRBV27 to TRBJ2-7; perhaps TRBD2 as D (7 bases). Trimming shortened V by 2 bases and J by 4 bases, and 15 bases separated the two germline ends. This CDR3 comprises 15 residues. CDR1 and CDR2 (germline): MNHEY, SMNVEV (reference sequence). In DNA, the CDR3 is TGTGCCAGCAGTTTAATATCGGGGGGCGATTACGAGCAGTACTTC. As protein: CASSLISGGDYEQYF.

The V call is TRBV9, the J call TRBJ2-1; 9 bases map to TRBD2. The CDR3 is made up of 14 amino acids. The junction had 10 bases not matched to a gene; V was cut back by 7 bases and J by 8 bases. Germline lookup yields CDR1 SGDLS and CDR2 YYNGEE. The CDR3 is CASGGWLAGHEQFF. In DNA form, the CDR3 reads TGTGCCAGCGGCGGGTGGCTAGCGGGACATGAGCAGTTCTTC.